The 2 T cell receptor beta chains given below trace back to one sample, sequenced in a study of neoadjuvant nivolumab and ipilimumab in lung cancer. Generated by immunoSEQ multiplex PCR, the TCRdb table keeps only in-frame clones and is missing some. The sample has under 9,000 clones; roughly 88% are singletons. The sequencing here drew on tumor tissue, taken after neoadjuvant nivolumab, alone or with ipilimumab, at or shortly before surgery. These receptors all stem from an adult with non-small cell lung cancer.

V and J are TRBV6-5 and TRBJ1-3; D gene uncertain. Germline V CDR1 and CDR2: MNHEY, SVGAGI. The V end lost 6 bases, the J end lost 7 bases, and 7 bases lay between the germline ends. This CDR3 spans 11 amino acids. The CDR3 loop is CASRDVNTIYF. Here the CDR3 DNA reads TGTGCCAGCAGAGATGTCAACACCATATATTTT.

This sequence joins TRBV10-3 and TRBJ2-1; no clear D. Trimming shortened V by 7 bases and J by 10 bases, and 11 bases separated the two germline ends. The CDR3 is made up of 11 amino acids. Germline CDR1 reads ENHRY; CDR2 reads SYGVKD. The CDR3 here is CAIKNREEQFF. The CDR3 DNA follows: TGTGCCATCAAGAACAGAGAAGAGCAGTTCTTC.